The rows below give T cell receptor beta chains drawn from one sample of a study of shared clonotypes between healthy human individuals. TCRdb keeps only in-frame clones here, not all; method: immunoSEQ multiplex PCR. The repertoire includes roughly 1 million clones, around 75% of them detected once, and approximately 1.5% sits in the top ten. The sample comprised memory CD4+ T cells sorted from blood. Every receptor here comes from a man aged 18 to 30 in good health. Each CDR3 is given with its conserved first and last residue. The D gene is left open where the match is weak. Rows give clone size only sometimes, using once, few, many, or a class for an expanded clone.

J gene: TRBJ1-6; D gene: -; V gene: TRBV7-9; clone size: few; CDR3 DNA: TGTGCCAGCAGCTTGGAAAGTAATAATTCACCCCTCCACTTT; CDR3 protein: CASSLESNNSPLHF
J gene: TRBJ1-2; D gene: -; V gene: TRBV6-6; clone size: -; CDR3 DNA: TGTGCCAGCAGTTACGGCTGGGTCGGGGGTGGCTACACCTTC; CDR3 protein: CASSYGWVGGGYTF
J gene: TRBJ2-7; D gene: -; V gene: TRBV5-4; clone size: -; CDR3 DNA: TGTGCCAGCAGCCCGAAACCTGCCGACAGTCTCGGGTACGAGCAGTACTTC; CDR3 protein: CASSPKPADSLGYEQYF
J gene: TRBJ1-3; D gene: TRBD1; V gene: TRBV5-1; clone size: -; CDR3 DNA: TGCGCCAGCAGCTTGTGGGACAGTGGGAGCTCTGGAAACACCATATATTTT; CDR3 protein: CASSLWDSGSSGNTIYF
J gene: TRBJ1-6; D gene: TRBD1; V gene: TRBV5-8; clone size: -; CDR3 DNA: TGTGCCAGCAGCTTCCGGGACAGGGGGAATTCACCCCTCCACTTT; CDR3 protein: CASSFRDRGNSPLHF
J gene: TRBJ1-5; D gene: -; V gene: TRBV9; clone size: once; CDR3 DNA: TGTGCCAGCAGCCCCGGGGGGGGGAGCAATCAGCCCCAGCATTTT; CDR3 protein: CASSPGGGSNQPQHF
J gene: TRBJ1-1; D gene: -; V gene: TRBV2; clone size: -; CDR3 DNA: TGTGCCAGCAGTCATCTGGGGATGAACACTGAAGCTTTCTTT; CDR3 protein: CASSHLGMNTEAFF
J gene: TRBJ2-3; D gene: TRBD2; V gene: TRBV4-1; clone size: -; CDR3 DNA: TGCGCCAGCAGCAAAGCCCTAGCGGGGGTGACAGATACGCAGTATTTT; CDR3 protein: CASSKALAGVTDTQYF
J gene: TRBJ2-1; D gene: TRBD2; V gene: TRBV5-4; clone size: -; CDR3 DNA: TGTGCCAGCAGCGTTAGCGGGGGGGTCTCCTACAATGAGCAGTTCTTC; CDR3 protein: CASSVSGGVSYNEQFF
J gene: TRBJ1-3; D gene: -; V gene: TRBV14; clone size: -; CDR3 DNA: TGTGCCAGCAGCCAAAACAATGCTGGAAACACCATATATTTT; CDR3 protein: CASSQNNAGNTIYF
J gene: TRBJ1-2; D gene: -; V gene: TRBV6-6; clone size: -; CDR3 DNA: TGTGCCAGCAGTTCCACCTCGACAGATGTCTATGGCTACACCTTC; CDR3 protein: CASSSTSTDVYGYTF
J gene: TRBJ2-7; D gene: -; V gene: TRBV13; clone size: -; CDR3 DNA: TGTGCCAGCAGCTTAGGCCGTTCCCCCCCATGGGTGACCTACGAGCAGTACTTC; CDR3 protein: CASSLGRSPPWVTYEQYF
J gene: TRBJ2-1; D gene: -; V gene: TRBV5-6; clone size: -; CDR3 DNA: TGTGCCAGCAGCTTGTTAAGGGAGAGCTCCTACAATGAGCAGTTCTTC; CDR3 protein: CASSLLRESSYNEQFF
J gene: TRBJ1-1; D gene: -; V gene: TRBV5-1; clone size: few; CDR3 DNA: TGCGCCAGCAGCTTGATAGGGGAAATTGAAGCTTTCTTT; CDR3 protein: CASSLIGEIEAFF
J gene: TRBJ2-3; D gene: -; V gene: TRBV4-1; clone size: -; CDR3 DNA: TGCGCCAGCAGCCAAGATTGGGGTTCGTTCACAGATACGCAGTATTTT; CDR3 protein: CASSQDWGSFTDTQYF
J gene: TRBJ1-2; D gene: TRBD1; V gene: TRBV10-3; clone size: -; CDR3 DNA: TGTGCCATCAGGTTGACAGGGGAGGGTGGCTACACCTTC; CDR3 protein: CAIRLTGEGGYTF
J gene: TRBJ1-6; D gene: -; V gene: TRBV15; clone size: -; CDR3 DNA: TGTGCCACCAGCACAGGACGGGCTAATTCACCCCTCCACTTT; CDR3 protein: CATSTGRANSPLHF
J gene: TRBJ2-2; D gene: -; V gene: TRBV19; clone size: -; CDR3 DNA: TGTGCCAGTAGTATTGGCGGGACCTCAAGCGGGGAGCTGTTTTTT; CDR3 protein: CASSIGGTSSGELFF
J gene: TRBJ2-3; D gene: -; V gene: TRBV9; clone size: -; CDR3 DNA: TGTGCCAGCAGCGTAGCAAGCGGGCCAAGCACAGATACGCAGTATTTT; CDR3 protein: CASSVASGPSTDTQYF
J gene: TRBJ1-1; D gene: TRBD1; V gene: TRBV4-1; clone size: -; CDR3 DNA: TGCGCCAGCAGCCAACGGACAGGGTTTGAAGCTTTCTTT; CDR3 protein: CASSQRTGFEAFF
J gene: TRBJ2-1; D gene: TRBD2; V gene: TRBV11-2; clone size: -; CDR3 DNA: TGTGCCAGCAGGAAACTAGCGGGAGGCAATGAGCAGTTCTTC; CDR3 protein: CASRKLAGGNEQFF
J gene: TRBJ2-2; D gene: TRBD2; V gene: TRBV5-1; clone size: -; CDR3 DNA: TGCGCCAGCAGCTTGGAGGTAGCGGGGAACACCGGGGAGCTGTTTTTT; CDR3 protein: CASSLEVAGNTGELFF
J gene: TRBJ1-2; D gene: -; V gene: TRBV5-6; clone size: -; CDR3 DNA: TGTGCCAGCACCCTCCGGGGCCTCTATGGCTACACCTTC; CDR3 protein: CASTLRGLYGYTF
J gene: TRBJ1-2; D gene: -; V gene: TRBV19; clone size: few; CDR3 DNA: TGTGCCAGTAGTATACCAACAGGGTACTATGGCTACACCTTC; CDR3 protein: CASSIPTGYYGYTF
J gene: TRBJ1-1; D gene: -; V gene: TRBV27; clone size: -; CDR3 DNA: TGTGCCAGCAGTATAATACAGGGAGGGACTGAAGCTTTCTTT; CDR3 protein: CASSIIQGGTEAFF
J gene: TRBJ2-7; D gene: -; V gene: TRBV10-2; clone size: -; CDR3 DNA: TGCGCCAGCAGTCCGGACAGATACGAGCAGTACTTC; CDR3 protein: CASSPDRYEQYF
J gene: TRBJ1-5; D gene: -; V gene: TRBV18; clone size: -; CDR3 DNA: TGTGCCAGCTCATCGATCCAGGCTCAGCCCCAGCATTTT; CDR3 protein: CASSSIQAQPQHF
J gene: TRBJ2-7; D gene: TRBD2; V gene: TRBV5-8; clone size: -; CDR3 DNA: TGTGCCAGCAGCTTGACGGGCGGGGGGAGCTCCTACGAGCAGTACTTC; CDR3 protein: CASSLTGGGSSYEQYF
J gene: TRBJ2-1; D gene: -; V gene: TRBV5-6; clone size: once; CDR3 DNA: TGTGCCAGCAGCTTGGTGTCAGTGCACAATGAGCAGTTCTTC; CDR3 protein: CASSLVSVHNEQFF
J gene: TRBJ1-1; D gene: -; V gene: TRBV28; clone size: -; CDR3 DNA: TGTGCCAGCAGTTTACTATTCGGGGTTCAGCAGAACACTGAAGCTTTCTTT; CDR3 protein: CASSLLFGVQQNTEAFF
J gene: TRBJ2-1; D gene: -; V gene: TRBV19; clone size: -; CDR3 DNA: TGTGCCAGTAGTACCGACAGTAGCTCCTACAATGAGCAGTTCTTC; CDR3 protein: CASSTDSSSYNEQFF
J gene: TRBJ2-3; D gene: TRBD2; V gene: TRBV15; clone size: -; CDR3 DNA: TGTGCCACCAGCAGAGAGGTAGCGGGAATCTCAGATACGCAGTATTTT; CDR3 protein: CATSREVAGISDTQYF
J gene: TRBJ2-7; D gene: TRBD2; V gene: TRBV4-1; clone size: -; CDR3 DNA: TGCGCCAGCAGCCTTCAAACCCTTGTCGGGACTAGCGGGACCTACGAGCAGTACTTC; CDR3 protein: CASSLQTLVGTSGTYEQYF
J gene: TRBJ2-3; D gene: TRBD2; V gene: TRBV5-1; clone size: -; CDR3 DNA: TGCGCCAGCAGGGACAAGGGCGGGAGTAACCCAGATACGCAGTATTTT; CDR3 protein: CASRDKGGSNPDTQYF
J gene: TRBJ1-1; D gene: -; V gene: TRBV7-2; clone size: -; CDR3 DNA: TGTGCCAGCAGCTCAACAGGGACTAGCACTGAAGCTTTCTTT; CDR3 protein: CASSSTGTSTEAFF
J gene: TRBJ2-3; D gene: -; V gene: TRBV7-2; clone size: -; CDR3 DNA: TGTGCCAGCAGCTTAGGGACTAACAGGGTCACAGATACGCAGTATTTT; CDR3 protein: CASSLGTNRVTDTQYF
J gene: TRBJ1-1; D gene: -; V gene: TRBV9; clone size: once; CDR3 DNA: TGTGCCAGCAGCGTAGCCCCCGGGCCTGAAGCTTTCTTT; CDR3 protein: CASSVAPGPEAFF
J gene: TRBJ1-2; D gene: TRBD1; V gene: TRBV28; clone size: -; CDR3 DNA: TGTGCCAGCAGTCCACCAGGGGGCTCGGGCTACACCTTC; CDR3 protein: CASSPPGGSGYTF
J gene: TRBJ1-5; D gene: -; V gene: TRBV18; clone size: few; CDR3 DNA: TGTGCCAGCTCACCCGACGAAAATCAGCCCCAGCATTTT; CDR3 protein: CASSPDENQPQHF
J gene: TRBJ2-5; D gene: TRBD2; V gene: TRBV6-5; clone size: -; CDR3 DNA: TGTGCCAGCAGGGGAGGGCCGGGGGAGACCCAGTACTTC; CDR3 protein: CASRGGPGETQYF
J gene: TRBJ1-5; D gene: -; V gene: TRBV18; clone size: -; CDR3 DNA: TGTGCCAGCTCACCACCGTCAGGGTATCAGCCCCAGCATTTT; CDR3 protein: CASSPPSGYQPQHF
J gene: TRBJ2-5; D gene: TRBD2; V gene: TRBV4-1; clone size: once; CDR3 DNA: TGCGCCAGCAGCTCCGGGGGACTAGCGGGACAAGAGACCCAGTACTTC; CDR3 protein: CASSSGGLAGQETQYF
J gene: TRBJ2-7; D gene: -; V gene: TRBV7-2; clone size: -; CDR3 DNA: TGTGCCAGCAGCTTGCACACCTACGAGCAGTACTTC; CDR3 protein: CASSLHTYEQYF
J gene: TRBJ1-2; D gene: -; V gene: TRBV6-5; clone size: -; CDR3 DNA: TGTGCCAGCAGCCTCGGAGGCAGGCAAGGCTATGGCTACACCTTC; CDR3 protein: CASSLGGRQGYGYTF
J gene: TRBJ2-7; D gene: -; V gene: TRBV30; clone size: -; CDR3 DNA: TGTGCCTGGGAGAAGGTAGTCTGGACCTACGAGCAGTACTTC; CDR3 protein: CAWEKVVWTYEQYF
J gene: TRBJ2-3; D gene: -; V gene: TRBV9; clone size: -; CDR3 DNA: TGTGCCAGCAGCGGGGCGAACGGGATCCCACCAGATACGCAGTATTTT; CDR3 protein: CASSGANGIPPDTQYF
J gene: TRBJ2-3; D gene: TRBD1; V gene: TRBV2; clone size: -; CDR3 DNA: TGTGCCAGCACTGTTTCACCGGGACAGTTAAGCACAGATACGCAGTATTTT; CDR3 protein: CASTVSPGQLSTDTQYF
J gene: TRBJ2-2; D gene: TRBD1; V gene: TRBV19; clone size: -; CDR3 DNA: TGTGCCAGTAGACGCGGGACAGGGGGTTTCGGGGAGCTGTTTTTT; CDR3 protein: CASRRGTGGFGELFF
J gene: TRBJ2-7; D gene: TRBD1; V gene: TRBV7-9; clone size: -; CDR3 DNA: TGTGCCAGCAGCTTAGGACAGGGGCAGTACGAGCAGTACTTC; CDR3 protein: CASSLGQGQYEQYF
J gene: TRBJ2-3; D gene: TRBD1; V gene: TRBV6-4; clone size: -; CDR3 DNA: TGTGCCAGCGGGGAGACAGGGTCCCTGTCCACAGATACGCAGTATTTT; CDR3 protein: CASGETGSLSTDTQYF
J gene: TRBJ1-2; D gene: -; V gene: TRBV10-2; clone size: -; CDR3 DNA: TGCGCCAGCAGTGAGTCTCGGTGGGGCTATGGCTACACCTTC; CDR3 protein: CASSESRWGYGYTF
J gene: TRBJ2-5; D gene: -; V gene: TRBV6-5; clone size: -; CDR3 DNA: TGTGCCAGCAGTTGGGGACCGTACCAAGAGACCCAGTACTTC; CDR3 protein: CASSWGPYQETQYF
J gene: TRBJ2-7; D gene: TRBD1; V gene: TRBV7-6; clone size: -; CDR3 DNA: TGTGCCAGCAGCGCTGGGACAGGGGCAACCGAGCAGTACTTC; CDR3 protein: CASSAGTGATEQYF
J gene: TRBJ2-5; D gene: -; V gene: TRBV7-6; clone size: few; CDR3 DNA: TGTGCCAGCAGCTACGCGCTTCCTGAGGCCCAGTACTTC; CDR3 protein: CASSYALPEAQYF
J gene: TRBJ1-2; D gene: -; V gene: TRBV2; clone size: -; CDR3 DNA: TGTGCCAGCAGTCAGCAGGGCTTTCGAGGCTACACCTTC; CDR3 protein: CASSQQGFRGYTF